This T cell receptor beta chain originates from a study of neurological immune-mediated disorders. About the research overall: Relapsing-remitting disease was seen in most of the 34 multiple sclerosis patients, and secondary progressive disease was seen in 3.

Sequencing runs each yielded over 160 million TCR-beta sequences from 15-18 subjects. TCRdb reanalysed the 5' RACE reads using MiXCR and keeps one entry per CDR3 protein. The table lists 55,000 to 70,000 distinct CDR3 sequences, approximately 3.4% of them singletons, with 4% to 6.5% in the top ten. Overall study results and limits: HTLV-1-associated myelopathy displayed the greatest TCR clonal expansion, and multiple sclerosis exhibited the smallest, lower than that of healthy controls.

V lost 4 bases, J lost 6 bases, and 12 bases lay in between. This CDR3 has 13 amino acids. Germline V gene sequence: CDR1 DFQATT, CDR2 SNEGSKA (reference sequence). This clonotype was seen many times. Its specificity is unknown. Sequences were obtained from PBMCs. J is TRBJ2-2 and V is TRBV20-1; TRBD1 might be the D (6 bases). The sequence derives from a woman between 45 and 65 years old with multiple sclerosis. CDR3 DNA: TGCAGTGCTATACGACAGGACGCCGGGGAGCTGTTTTTT. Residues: CSAIRQDAGELFF.